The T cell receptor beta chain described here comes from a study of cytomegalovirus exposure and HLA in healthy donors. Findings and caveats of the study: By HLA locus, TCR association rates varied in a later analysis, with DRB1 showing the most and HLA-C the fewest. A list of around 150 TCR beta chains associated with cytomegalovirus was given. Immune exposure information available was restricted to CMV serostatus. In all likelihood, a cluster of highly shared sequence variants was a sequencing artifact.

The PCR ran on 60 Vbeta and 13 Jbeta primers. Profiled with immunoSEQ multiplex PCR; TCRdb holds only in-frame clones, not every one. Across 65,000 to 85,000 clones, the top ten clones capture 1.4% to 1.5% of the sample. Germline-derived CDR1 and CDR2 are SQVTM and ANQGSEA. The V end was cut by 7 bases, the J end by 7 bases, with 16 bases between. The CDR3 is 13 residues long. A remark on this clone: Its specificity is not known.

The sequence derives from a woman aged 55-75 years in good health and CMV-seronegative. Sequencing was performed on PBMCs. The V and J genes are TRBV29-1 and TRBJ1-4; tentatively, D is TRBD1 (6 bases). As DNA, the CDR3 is TGCAGCGCGTACAGGGTGGAAGGTGAAAAACTGTTTTTT. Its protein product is CSAYRVEGEKLFF.